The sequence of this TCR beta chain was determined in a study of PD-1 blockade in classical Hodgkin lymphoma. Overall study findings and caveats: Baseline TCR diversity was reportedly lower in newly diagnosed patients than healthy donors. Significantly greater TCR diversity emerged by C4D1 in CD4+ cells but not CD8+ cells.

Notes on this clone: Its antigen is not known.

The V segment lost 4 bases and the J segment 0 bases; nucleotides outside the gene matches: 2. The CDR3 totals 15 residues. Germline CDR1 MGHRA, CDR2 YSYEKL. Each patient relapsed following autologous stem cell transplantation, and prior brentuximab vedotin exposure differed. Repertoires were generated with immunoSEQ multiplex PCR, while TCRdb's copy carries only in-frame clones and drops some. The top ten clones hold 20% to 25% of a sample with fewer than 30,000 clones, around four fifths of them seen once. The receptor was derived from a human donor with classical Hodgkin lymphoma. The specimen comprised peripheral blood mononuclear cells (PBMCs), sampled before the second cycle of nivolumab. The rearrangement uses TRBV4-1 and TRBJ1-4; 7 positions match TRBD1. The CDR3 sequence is CASSLGQTTNEKLFF. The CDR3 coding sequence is TGCGCCAGCAGCCTGGGACAGACAACTAATGAAAAACTGTTTTTT.